This TCR beta chain stems from a study of T cells in Graves' hyperthyroidism and ophthalmopathy. This clonotype showed up many times. There were TCR beta CDR3 regions amplified from RNA transcripts. A set of HTBI primers served as the primers for a first-round RT-PCR of the TCR CDR3. TCRdb independently ran MiXCR on the multiplex PCR reads; one entry per CDR3 protein. This table has some 350,000 distinct CDR3 sequences, about 15% appearing once. Sequencing was carried out using blood. The origin of this receptor is a woman aged 18-29 years with Graves' hyperthyroidism that later progressed to Graves' ophthalmopathy.

DNA of the CDR3: TGTGCCACCAGCAGAGAATCTAGTTCCTACGAGCAGTACTTC. Translation gives CATSRESSSYEQYF. The chain is built from TRBV15 and TRBJ2-7; D ambiguous. The germline gives CDR1 LNHNV, CDR2 YYDKDF (reference sequence). V shed 0 bases and J shed 1 base, with 7 bases lying between them. This CDR3 has 14 amino acids.